One and the same sample provided the 2 T cell receptor beta chains below, sequenced in a study of tumor-infiltrating lymphocytes in primary liver carcinoma (dated by TCRdb to about 2017). TRIzol reagent was used to extract blood RNA from unsorted whole blood, while the DNeasy Blood & Tissue kit provided the germline DNA. The sample was run on an Illumina HiSeq 2500. Starting from about 500 ng total RNA, TCRbeta-specific cDNA was produced by reverse transcription with a constant-region primer and ProtoScript II reverse transcriptase. Construction of the TCRbeta libraries relied on three nested rounds of multiplex PCR, following a slightly modified ARM-PCR procedure. Each of the first two PCR rounds ran for around 10 cycles using multiplex TRBV1-TRBV30 forward primers together with a Cbeta reverse primer. The public reads were reprocessed in TCRdb via fastp at Q25 and MiXCR, keeping in-frame beta chains. CDR3 protein sequences are deduplicated, and each keeps its most common genes and DNA. The sample includes a few hundred thousand distinct CDR3 sequences, with roughly three fifths observed a single time. The ten largest clones take up about a sixth of the sample.

Sequencing was performed on peripheral blood. Receptor source: a young woman with primary liver carcinoma and hepatitis B virus infection.

The table lists this clonotype with a few counts. This may come from a read error, since a much larger clone is one base off. As the CDR3 is not closed by the conserved phenylalanine or tryptophan, this likely results from a read error. This chain joins TRBV12-3 or TRBV12-4 and TRBJ1-6, with 12 nucleotides matching TRBD1. This CDR3 region has 16 residues. Germline trimming cut 6 bases from V and 7 bases from J; bases unmatched to any gene: 7. The CDR3, as DNA: TGTGCCAGCAGCCGCGGGACAGGGGGCTCCAATTCACCCCTCCACTTA. This translates into CASSRGTGGSNSPLHL.

The chain uses TRBV28 and TRBJ2-3; TRBD2 matches at 10 bases. This CDR3 comprises 16 residues. J was trimmed by 2 bases and V by 8 bases; bases with no gene match: 10. Germline CDR1 is MDHEN and CDR2 is SYDVKM. CDR3 amino acids: CASWRSGRGYTDTQYF. The CDR3, as DNA: TGTGCCAGCTGGAGAAGCGGGAGGGGATACACAGATACGCAGTATTTT.